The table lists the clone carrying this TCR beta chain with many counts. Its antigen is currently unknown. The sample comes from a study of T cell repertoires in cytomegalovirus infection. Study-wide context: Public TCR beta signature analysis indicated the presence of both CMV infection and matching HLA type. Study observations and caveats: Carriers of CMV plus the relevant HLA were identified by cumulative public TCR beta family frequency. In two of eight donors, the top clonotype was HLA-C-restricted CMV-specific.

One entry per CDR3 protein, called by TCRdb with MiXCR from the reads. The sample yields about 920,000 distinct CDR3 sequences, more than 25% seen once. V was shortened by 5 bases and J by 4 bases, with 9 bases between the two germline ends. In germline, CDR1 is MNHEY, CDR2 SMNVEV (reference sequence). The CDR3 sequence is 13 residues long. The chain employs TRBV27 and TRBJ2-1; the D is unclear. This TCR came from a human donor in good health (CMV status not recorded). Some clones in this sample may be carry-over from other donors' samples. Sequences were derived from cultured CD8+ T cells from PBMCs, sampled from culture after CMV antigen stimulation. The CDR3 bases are TGTGCCAGCAGTCTCTCAGTGTACAATGAGCAGTTCTTC. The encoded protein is CASSLSVYNEQFF.